Each of the 30 T cell receptor beta chains below was sequenced from the same sample in a study of identical twins' blood T cells. TCRdb re-analysed the 5' RACE reads in MiXCR, keeping a single row per CDR3 protein. Altogether 350,000 to 400,000 distinct CDR3 sequences are present, roughly 27% being singletons, with the ten largest covering 5.5% to 6.5%. What was sequenced was PBMCs. The receptors originated from a woman aged 18-55 years in good health.

Note on this clonotype: A read error may account for a junction end that differs from germline. This chain joins TRBV18 and TRBJ1-4; a weak D match, TRBD1 (5 bases). This CDR3 is 13 amino acids long. The germline V gene encodes CDR1 KGHSH and CDR2 LQKENI. CDR3 sequence (DNA): TGTCCCAGCTCACGGGACGGTAATGAAAAACTGTTTTTT. It encodes CPSSRDGNEKLFF. Full variable domain (remainder filled in from reference TRBV18 and TRBJ1-4): NAGVMQNPRHLVRRRGQEARLRCSPMKGHSHVYWYRQLPEEGLKFMVYLQKENIIDESGMPKERFSAEFPKEGPSILRIQQVVRGDSAAYFCPSSRDGNEKLFFGSGTQLSVL.

The chain combines TRBV20-1 with TRBJ2-7; D is possibly TRBD2 (5 bases). This CDR3 contains 13 residues. The V gene's germline CDR1 is DFQATT and CDR2 SNEGSKA (reference sequence). V lost 6 bases, J lost 4 bases, and 16 bases lay in between. The CDR3, as DNA: TGCAGTGCACTGGAACTAGGATCGTACGAGCAGTACTTC. It encodes CSALELGSYEQYF.

Of note for this clonotype: A read error may produce the germline difference seen at one junction end. V and J are TRBV6-5 and TRBJ1-1; 10 bases line up with TRBD1. CDR3 size: 15 residues. Germline V lookup: CDR1 MNHEY, CDR2 SVGAGI. Here the CDR3 reads CAGRRQGAWNTEAFF. As DNA, the CDR3 is TGTGCCGGCAGGAGACAGGGGGCATGGAACACTGAAGCTTTCTTT.

This clonotype was detected a few times. V is TRBV13 and J is TRBJ2-1; D gene ambiguous. The length of the CDR3 is 14 residues. Deletions cut 5 bases from V and 2 bases from J, with 10 bases between. Germline assignment: CDR1 PRHDT and CDR2 FYEKMQ (reference sequence). This chain's CDR3 is CASSLGRAYNEQFF. The CDR3 DNA reads TGTGCCAGCAGCCTCGGACGGGCCTACAATGAGCAGTTCTTC.

The V and J genes are TRBV12-5 and TRBJ2-1; possible D gene TRBD2, 6 bases. This CDR3 has 14 amino acids. The germline V gene encodes CDR1 LGHNT and CDR2 FRNRAP. V was pared by 6 bases and J by 8 bases, with 17 bases between. The chain's CDR3 is CASGITEPGDEQFF. In nucleotides, the CDR3 is TGTGCTAGTGGCATTACCGAGCCGGGGGATGAGCAGTTCTTC.

This clonotype was observed a few times. It may be a read error: a sequence one base away is much more abundant. The CDR3 region is CASSLWMNTEAFF. DNA of the CDR3: TGTGCCAGCAGCTTGTGGATGAACACTGAAGCTTTCTTT. The genes are TRBV11-2 and TRBJ1-1; D remains ambiguous. Germline V gene sequence: CDR1 SGHAT, CDR2 FQNNGV. Trimming removed 3 bases from V and 0 bases from J, with 5 bases in between. The CDR3 consists of 13 residues.

This chain connects TRBV5-1 to TRBJ2-1; a possible D gene is TRBD2 (6 bases). The germline CDR1 and CDR2 sequences are SGHRS and YFSETQ. The CDR3 has 17 residues. V was pared by 7 bases and J by 6 bases, with 26 bases between. CDR3 sequence reads: CASVLSLEGFTSNEQFF. DNA for the CDR3: TGCGCCAGCGTCCTCTCCTTGGAGGGCTTCACCTCCAATGAGCAGTTCTTC. Full variable domain (remainder filled in from reference TRBV5-1 and TRBJ2-1): KAGVTQTPRYLIKTRGQQVTLSCSPISGHRSVSWYQQTPGQGLQFLFEYFSETQRNKGNFPGRFSGRQFSNSRSEMNVSTLELGDSALYLCASVLSLEGFTSNEQFFGPGTRLTVL.

Only a few counts were recorded for this clonotype. V gene TRBV20-1 combines with J gene TRBJ1-5, with 7 bases aligning to TRBD1. V lost 6 bases, J lost 5 bases, and 10 bases stayed unmatched. The CDR3 totals 14 residues. Germline assignment: CDR1 DFQATT and CDR2 SNEGSKA (reference sequence). CDR3 residues: CSAISGGGYQPQHF. The CDR3 DNA is TGCAGTGCCATCTCAGGGGGGGGCTATCAGCCCCAGCATTTT.

The chain employs TRBV6-2 or TRBV6-3 and TRBJ2-1; 9 nucleotides match TRBD2. J was trimmed by 5 bases and V by 2 bases; bases with no gene match: 1. Germline V gene data show CDR1 as MNHEY and CDR2 as SVGEGT. This CDR3 is 14 amino acids long. CDR3 loop: CASSYLAGNNEQFF. The CDR3, as DNA: TGTGCCAGCAGTTACCTAGCGGGAAACAATGAGCAGTTCTTC.

The CDR3 bases are TGCGCCAGCAGTGACGGGCCTCAGGGTGGGAGCGGTGAGCAGTTCTTC. Amino acid sequence: CASSDGPQGGSGEQFF. The chain combines TRBV5-1 with TRBJ2-1; D is perhaps TRBD1 or TRBD2 (5 bases each). Trimming left V 5 bases short and J 9 bases short, with 24 bases between. The germline V gene has CDR1 SGHRS and CDR2 YFSETQ. The CDR3 is 16 amino acids. Variable domain in full (rest from reference TRBV5-1 and TRBJ2-1): KAGVTQTPRYLIKTRGQQVTLSCSPISGHRSVSWYQQTPGQGLQFLFEYFSETQRNKGNFPGRFSGRQFSNSRSEMNVSTLELGDSALYLCASSDGPQGGSGEQFFGPGTRLTVL.

The V call is TRBV9, the J call TRBJ2-5; D not resolved. The CDR3 length is 13 residues. Trimming removed 0 bases at V and 4 bases at J, with 7 bases between. From germline, CDR1 is SGDLS and CDR2 YYNGEE. CDR3 protein: CASSVAVGETQYF. The CDR3 DNA is TGTGCCAGCAGCGTAGCTGTAGGAGAGACCCAGTACTTC.

This clonotype was detected ten times or more. V gene TRBV18 combines with J gene TRBJ1-5, with TRBD1 matching 7 bases. The V gene end was trimmed by 3 bases and the J gene end by 0 bases; junction bases not matched to a gene: 5. This CDR3 region has 16 residues. Germline CDR1 is KGHSH and CDR2 is LQKENI. The CDR3 here is CASSPPGQTSNQPQHF. For the CDR3, the DNA is TGTGCCAGCTCACCGCCGGGACAGACTAGCAATCAGCCCCAGCATTTT.

Remarks on this clonotype: This may come from a read error, since a much larger clone is one base off. This chain uses TRBV5-1 with TRBJ1-1; 8 bases match TRBD1. Trimming removed 7 bases from V and 0 bases from J; junction bases left unmatched: 8. The germline gives CDR1 SGHRS, CDR2 YFSETQ. CDR3 length equals 15 residues. The CDR3 DNA follows: TGCGCCAGCTCTTGTCAGGGGGCCATGAACACTGAAGCTTTCTTT. It codes for CASSCQGAMNTEAFF.

This clonotype was recorded a few times. The chain is built from TRBV28 and TRBJ1-1, with a possible D match to TRBD1 (5 bases). Germline lookup yields CDR1 MDHEN and CDR2 SYDVKM. The CDR3 length is 12 residues. V lost 10 bases, J lost 10 bases, and 19 bases lay in between. This CDR3 reads CATGGAPRGAFF. CDR3 bases: TGTGCCACCGGAGGGGCCCCTAGAGGAGCTTTCTTT.

This clonotype was seen a handful of times. Written as DNA, the CDR3 is TGTGCCAGCAGTGATACATCCCCCAGCGTCCAGTACTTC. This encodes CASSDTSPSVQYF. The chain employs TRBV2 and TRBJ2-5; D is ambiguous. Trimming shortened V by 3 bases and J by 10 bases, and 15 bases separated the two germline ends. CDR3 length equals 13 residues. The germline V gene has CDR1 SNHLY and CDR2 FYNNEI.

The chain joins TRBV10-1 to TRBJ2-3; D may correspond to TRBD1 or TRBD2 (5 bases each). In germline, CDR1 is WNHNN, CDR2 SYGVQD (reference sequence). V was pared by 6 bases and J by 7 bases, with 17 bases between. This CDR3 is 14 amino acids long. The CDR3 region has the DNA TGCGCCAGCAGCGGGGCCTCGCCGGGGAATACGCAGTATTTT. Translated: CASSGASPGNTQYF.

This clonotype appeared a few times. The rearrangement uses TRBV29-1 and TRBJ2-7; weak D call: TRBD1 (5 bases). Trimming shortened V by 4 bases and J by 0 bases, and 7 bases separated the two germline ends. This CDR3 has 12 residues. Germline V gene sequence: CDR1 SQVTM, CDR2 ANQGSEA. The CDR3 is CSVGQSSYEQYF. The CDR3 DNA reads as TGCAGCGTTGGACAGTCCTCCTACGAGCAGTACTTC.

The chain joins TRBV11-2 to TRBJ1-2; D might be TRBD1 (5 bases). Germline-derived CDR1 and CDR2 are SGHAT and FQNNGV. The CDR3 contains 17 residues. V lost 4 bases to trimming and J lost 3 bases, with 21 bases between them. The CDR3 loop reads CASSSRMQAGRDYGYTF. The CDR3 nucleotides are TGTGCCAGCAGCTCTCGAATGCAAGCGGGGCGTGACTATGGCTACACCTTC.

The chain joins TRBV18 to TRBJ2-7, with D uncertain. The CDR3 is 11 amino acids. CDR1 KGHSH and CDR2 LQKENI come from the germline V gene. Trimming stripped 5 bases from V and 2 bases from J, with 4 bases between. CDR3 DNA sequence: TGTGCCAGCTCAAGGACCTACGAGCAGTACTTC. It codes for CASSRTYEQYF.

This clonotype was detected only a few times. The V gene is TRBV20-1, the J gene TRBJ1-4, with a weak D call TRBD1 (5 bases). Trimming removed 4 bases from V and 4 bases from J, with 10 bases in between. This CDR3 has 13 amino acids. Germline CDR1 reads DFQATT; CDR2 reads SNEGSKA (reference sequence). The CDR3 region has the DNA TGCAGTGCTACGGGGCCTATTAATGAAAAACTGTTTTTT. It is translated as CSATGPINEKLFF.

J is TRBJ1-1 and V is TRBV29-1, with TRBD1 as a possible D gene (5 bases). V gave up 6 bases and J gave up 2 bases, with 13 bases separating them. The germline gives CDR1 SQVTM, CDR2 ANQGSEA. CDR3 size: 13 residues. DNA of the CDR3: TGCAGCGTGGGGGTAGGAATCAACACTGAAGCTTTCTTT. Its translation is CSVGVGINTEAFF.

V gene TRBV6-2 or TRBV6-3 combines with J gene TRBJ1-1; D is perhaps TRBD1 (5 bases). The CDR3 is made up of 17 amino acids. Germline V gives CDR1 MNHEY, CDR2 SVGEGT. Deletions cut 6 bases from V and 5 bases from J, with 25 bases between. The CDR3 nucleotides are TGTGCCAGCAGCCTTGGTCAGAAGGGGACGTTTTGGACTGAAGCTTTCTTT. Its translation is CASSLGQKGTFWTEAFF.

This clonotype was observed at least ten times. This chain joins TRBV5-1 and TRBJ1-5; D gene ambiguous. The CDR3 totals 13 residues. The germline V gene encodes CDR1 SGHRS and CDR2 YFSETQ. Trimming took 2 bases from V and 6 from J, leaving 9 bases between them. CDR3 in amino acids: CASSFGRGQPQHF. CDR3 bases: TGCGCCAGCAGCTTCGGCAGAGGTCAGCCCCAGCATTTT.

Many counts were recorded for this clonotype. The gene calls are TRBV14 and TRBJ1-1; D is unclear. The CDR3 loop spans 15 amino acids. Trimming shortened V by 4 bases and J by 0 bases, and 12 bases separated the two germline ends. The germline CDR1 and CDR2 sequences are SGHDN and FVKESK. The CDR3 is CASSREYGMNTEAFF. In DNA, the CDR3 is TGTGCCAGCAGCCGGGAGTACGGGATGAACACTGAAGCTTTCTTT.

The DNA for the CDR3 is TGTGCCAGCAGCCGGGACGTCTCCTACAATGAGCAGTTCTTC. Residues: CASSRDVSYNEQFF. The chain carries TRBV2 and TRBJ2-1; the D gene could be TRBD1 or TRBD2 (5 bases each). The CDR3 sequence is 14 residues long. With 6 bases removed from V and 0 bases from J, the gap between germline ends came to 9 bases. The germline CDR1 and CDR2 sequences are SNHLY and FYNNEI.

This clonotype has a handful of counts. This rearrangement joins TRBV9 to TRBJ1-3, with D uncertain. The CDR3 spans 11 residues. The germline V and J ends were trimmed by 4 bases and 6 bases, with 5 bases remaining between them. Germline assignment: CDR1 SGDLS and CDR2 YYNGEE. This CDR3 reads CASSQKNTIYF. As DNA, the CDR3 is TGTGCCAGCAGCCAGAAAAACACCATATATTTT.

As for this clonotype: Since a much larger clone is just one base distant, this may be a read error. V gene TRBV5-1 combines with J gene TRBJ1-1, with unresolved D. There are 14 residues in the CDR3. The germline gives CDR1 SGHRS, CDR2 YFSETQ. The CDR3 region is CTSSLSSRDTEAFF. DNA of the CDR3: TGCACCAGCAGCTTGAGCAGTCGAGACACTGAAGCTTTCTTT.

This clonotype occurred once. V is TRBV29-1 and J is TRBJ2-5; D possibly corresponds to TRBD1 (5 bases). Between the trimmed V and J ends, which lost 4 bases and 4 bases, there was a span of 10 bases. The CDR3 is 12 residues long. Germline V gives CDR1 SQVTM, CDR2 ANQGSEA. DNA of the CDR3: TGCAGCGTTGGCAGGGCCGGAGAGACCCAGTACTTC. Residues: CSVGRAGETQYF.

Written as DNA, the CDR3 is TGTGCCAGCGGTCGATTGGCTTTAAACACTGAAGCTTTCTTT. This codes for CASGRLALNTEAFF. V usage is TRBV27 and J usage is TRBJ1-1; D is undetermined. The germline V and J ends were trimmed by 8 bases and 2 bases, with 15 bases remaining between them. CDR3 length: 14 residues. From germline, CDR1 is MNHEY and CDR2 SMNVEV (reference sequence).

The chain carries TRBV25-1 and TRBJ1-4, with D uncertain. The CDR3 consists of 15 residues. Trimming removed 3 bases at V and 2 bases at J, with 10 bases between. The germline CDR1 and CDR2 sequences are MGHDK and SYGVNS. For the CDR3, the DNA is TGTGCCAGCAGTGAGGTGAGTGGTACTAATGAAAAACTGTTTTTT. It specifies CASSEVSGTNEKLFF.